The clone carrying this T cell receptor beta chain was counted ten times or more. Its antigen remains unidentified. CDR1 MNHEY and CDR2 SVGEGT come from the germline V gene. V shed 7 bases and J shed 1 base, with 13 bases lying between them. This CDR3 region has 14 residues. The sample is drawn from a study of T cells in Graves' hyperthyroidism and ophthalmopathy. Study-level results: Most expanded thyroid clonotypes above 0.001 also appeared in blood. A median 6.5 months before onset, the model predicted ophthalmopathy.

There were TCR beta CDR3 regions amplified from RNA transcripts. HTBI primers were the set used in a first-round RT-PCR of the TCR CDR3. MiXCR, applied by TCRdb to the multiplex PCR reads, yields one record per CDR3 protein. This sample has hundreds of thousands of distinct CDR3 sequences; 15% to 20% occur once, and the top ten carry 28%. This chain connects TRBV6-2 or TRBV6-3 to TRBJ1-2; D uncertain. The sequence came from a woman between 18 and 30 years old with Graves' ophthalmopathy. The sample consisted of blood. CDR3 bases: TGTGCCAGCAAGGCGACAACCCTTAACTATGGCTACACCTTC. The encoded protein is CASKATTLNYGYTF.